These 8 T cell receptor beta chains were all obtained from the same sample, sequenced in a study of OX40 agonist ivuxolimab in advanced cancers. Profiling relied on immunoSEQ multiplex PCR, and the TCRdb table lists in-frame clones only, not all of them. The table shows about 61,000 clones, with about nine tenths occurring only once. Sample: CD4+ or CD8+ T cells sorted from blood, taken in a trial of the OX40 agonist ivuxolimab. These TCRs come from an adult with an advanced solid tumor such as melanoma, head and neck, liver or kidney cancer.

The CDR3 DNA reads TGTGCCAGCAGCCAAGAGACTAGCGGGGGGGCTCAAGAGACCCAGTACTTC. It translates to CASSQETSGGAQETQYF. The chain recombines TRBV4-2 with TRBJ2-5, with TRBD2 matching 14 bases. Germline V gene lookup returns CDR1 LGHNA and CDR2 YNFKEQ. This CDR3 region has 17 residues. V lost 0 bases to trimming and J lost 2 bases; unmatched junction nucleotides: 2.

This chain uses TRBV5-4 with TRBJ1-1; unclear D gene. Germline assignment: CDR1 SGHNT and CDR2 YYREEE (reference sequence). Trimming shortened V by 0 bases and J by 3 bases, and 6 bases separated the two germline ends. The CDR3 loop spans 13 amino acids. Written as DNA, the CDR3 is TGTGCCAGCAGCTTGGACGAGCACACTGAAGCTTTCTTT. Translated, it gives CASSLDEHTEAFF.

The chain links TRBV10-1 to TRBJ2-7; 13 bases match TRBD2. V was pared by 6 bases and J by 2 bases, with 4 bases of the junction left unmatched. The CDR3 loop spans 15 amino acids. CDR1 is WNHNN and CDR2 is SYGVQD in the germline V gene (reference sequence). The CDR3 protein is CASSPGLAGTYEQYF. In nucleotides, the CDR3 is TGCGCCAGCAGCCCGGGACTAGCGGGAACCTACGAGCAGTACTTC.

The genes are TRBV6-6 and TRBJ1-1; 7 nucleotides agree with TRBD1. After removal of 0 bases from V and 1 base from J, the junction contained 5 bases not matched to a gene. Germline-derived CDR1 and CDR2 are MNHNY and SVGAGI (reference sequence). The CDR3 runs 16 residues. The CDR3 nucleotides read TGTGCCAGCAGTTACTCGGCAGGGGGTCAGAACACTGAAGCTTTCTTT. Amino acid sequence: CASSYSAGGQNTEAFF.

This chain links TRBV27 with TRBJ1-2; D possibly corresponds to TRBD1 (5 bases). Between the trimmed V and J ends, which lost 2 bases and 5 bases, there was a span of 12 bases. Germline loops: CDR1 MNHEY, CDR2 SMNVEV (reference sequence). The CDR3 runs 14 residues. CDR3 nucleotides: TGTGCCAGCAGTTTAGGGGCGGGAGGGTATGGCTACACCTTC. Encoded protein: CASSLGAGGYGYTF.

This rearrangement joins TRBV6-4 to TRBJ2-7; D might be TRBD2 (6 bases). Germline CDR1 is MRHNA and CDR2 is SNTAGT. The ends were cut back, 3 bases at V and 2 bases at J, with 14 bases in the middle. The CDR3 sequence is 15 residues long. Written as DNA, the CDR3 is TGTGCCAGCAGTGAAGGCGCGGGGTCGACCTACGAGCAGTACTTC. It specifies CASSEGAGSTYEQYF.

The chain couples TRBV5-1 to TRBJ2-7; tentative D call: TRBD1 (6 bases). This CDR3 has 16 amino acids. The V end was cut by 0 bases, the J end by 13 bases, with 26 bases between. CDR1 and CDR2 (germline): SGHRS, YFSETQ. The CDR3 reads CASSLDRQVQSRIVYF. In nucleotides, the CDR3 is TGCGCCAGCAGCTTGGATAGACAGGTCCAGAGCCGTATTGTTTACTTC.

V and J are TRBV5-4 and TRBJ2-2; TRBD2 might be the D (6 bases). V was pared by 10 bases and J by 1 base, with 8 bases between. Germline assignment: CDR1 SGHNT and CDR2 YYREEE (reference sequence). This CDR3 contains 12 residues. The CDR3 DNA follows: TGTGCCGGAGGGGTGAACACCGGGGAGCTGTTTTTT. Its translation: CAGGVNTGELFF.